The 10 T cell receptor beta chains in this list originate from one sample, sequenced in a study of PD-1 blockade in classical Hodgkin lymphoma. The time point is: cycle 4 day 1 (C4D1), after 6 weeks of nivolumab. Exposure to brentuximab vedotin varied, and each patient had relapsed following autologous stem cell transplantation. Here immunoSEQ multiplex PCR was the method, and the copy in TCRdb shows in-frame clones only, minus some. Here the sample spans over 70,000 clones, approximately 90% being singletons. The material sequenced was peripheral blood mononuclear cells (PBMCs), taken before the fourth cycle of nivolumab. Receptors were obtained from a human donor with classical Hodgkin lymphoma.

The gene calls are TRBV21-1 and TRBJ2-7; the table's D call, TRBD2, has no DNA check behind it. TRBV21-1 is tagged as a pseudogene. The CDR3 contains 15 residues. In DNA form, the CDR3 reads TGTGCCAGGAGACTGACGGTACTTAGCTCCTACGAGCAGTACTTC. Amino acid sequence: CARRLTVLSSYEQYF.

V usage is TRBV5-1 and J usage is TRBJ1-2; TRBD1 aligns across 7 bases. The CDR3 runs to 14 residues. Germline V gene sequence: CDR1 SGHRS, CDR2 YFSETQ. J was trimmed by 7 bases and V by 4 bases; bases with no gene match: 10. CDR3 sequence: CASSPGQEWSGYTF. CDR3 DNA: TGCGCCAGCAGCCCCGGACAGGAATGGTCTGGCTACACCTTC.

V and J are TRBV7-2 and TRBJ1-1, with D unclear. V shed 4 bases and J shed 2 bases, with 17 bases lying between them. The germline CDR1 and CDR2 sequences are SGHTA and FQGNSA. The CDR3 has 16 amino acids. In DNA form, the CDR3 reads TGTGCCAGCAGCTCTCTAGCCGGAATACCAAACACTGAAGCTTTCTTT. As protein: CASSSLAGIPNTEAFF. Based on the CDR3 plus reference TRBV7-2 and TRBJ1-1, the full variable domain is GAGVSQSPSNKVTEKGKDVELRCDPISGHTALYWYRQSLGQGLEFLIYFQGNSAPDKSGLPSDRFSAERTGGSVSTLTIQRTQQEDSAVYLCASSSLAGIPNTEAFFGQGTRLTVV.

This sequence joins TRBV5-6 and TRBJ1-6; 9 nucleotides align to TRBD1. The ends lost 4 bases at V and 2 bases at J; junction bases unmatched: 10. Germline CDR1 and CDR2: SGHDT and YYEEEE. The CDR3 is 18 amino acids. The DNA for the CDR3 is TGTGCCAGCAGCCCAGGGACAGGGTTTAAAGCCTATAATTCACCCCTCCACTTT. Residues: CASSPGTGFKAYNSPLHF.

This clone was seen more than once but under ten times. This chain connects TRBV30 to TRBJ1-4; 9 nucleotides line up with TRBD1. Germline CDR1 GTSNPN, CDR2 SVGIG (reference sequence). CDR3 size: 13 residues. V trimming: 1 base; J trimming: 14 bases; junction bases outside the gene matches: 8. The CDR3 DNA reads TGTGCCTGGAGTGCAATTATTGGACAGGGGCTGTTTTTT. Its protein product is CAWSAIIGQGLFF. Filled out from reference TRBV30 and TRBJ1-4, the complete variable domain reads SQTIHQWPATLVQPVGSPLSLECTVEGTSNPNLYWYRQAAGRGLQLLFYSVGIGQISSEVPQNLSASRPQDRQFILSSKKLLLSDSGFYLCAWSAIIGQGLFFGSGTQLSVL.

V gene TRBV28 combines with J gene TRBJ1-1, with D possibly being TRBD1 (6 bases). CDR1 and CDR2 from the germline V gene are MDHEN and SYDVKM. CDR3 size: 14 residues. V was shortened by 4 bases and J by 0 bases, with 9 bases between the two germline ends. CDR3 DNA: TGTGCCAGCAGTTACACAGGGTTGAACACTGAAGCTTTCTTT. Translating it yields CASSYTGLNTEAFF.

This clone appeared a few times. V is TRBV5-1 and J is TRBJ2-3; D gene uncertain. The V gene's germline CDR1 is SGHRS and CDR2 YFSETQ. The CDR3 runs to 12 residues. V gave up 0 bases and J gave up 5 bases, with 4 bases separating them. CDR3 loop: CASSLEGDTQYF. CDR3 in DNA: TGCGCCAGCAGCTTGGAAGGAGATACGCAGTATTTT.

The V and J genes are TRBV6-5 and TRBJ1-5; D not resolved. Trimming removed 5 bases from V and 4 bases from J, with 15 bases in between. The CDR3 runs 15 residues. Per the germline V gene, CDR1 is MNHEY and CDR2 is SVGAGI. The CDR3 loop is CASSPGVPPNQPQHF. The CDR3 DNA reads TGTGCCAGCAGTCCCGGAGTCCCCCCTAATCAGCCCCAGCATTTT.

The CDR3, as DNA: TGTGCCAGCAGCCTGACTAGGACAGGGCGGGTGTTAGCCAAAAACATTCAGTACTTC. Amino acid sequence: CASSLTRTGRVLAKNIQYF. V and J are TRBV7-8 and TRBJ2-4; 8 nucleotides align to TRBD1. The CDR3 is made up of 19 amino acids. Germline V gene lookup returns CDR1 SGHVS and CDR2 FQNEAQ. V lost 5 bases and J lost 0; bases outside the gene matches: 15. Supplemented by reference TRBV7-8 and TRBJ2-4, the full variable domain reads GAGVSQSPRYKVAKRGQDVALRCDPISGHVSLFWYQQALGQGPEFLTYFQNEAQLDKSGLPSDRFFAERPEGSVSTLKIQRTQQEDSAVYLCASSLTRTGRVLAKNIQYFGAGTRLSVL.

This clone was seen just once. V and J are TRBV2 and TRBJ1-2, with 8 bases fitting TRBD1. J was trimmed by 8 bases and V by 10 bases; bases with no gene match: 27. This CDR3 region has 18 residues. CDR1 is SNHLY, CDR2 FYNNEI, per germline. CDR3 nucleotides: TGTGCCACCGAGGGAGGGCCCGAGGCGGACAGGGTGAGGGGCGGCTACACCTTC. It codes for CATEGGPEADRVRGGYTF. Full variable domain (outside the CDR3, taken from reference TRBV2 and TRBJ1-2): EPEVTQTPSHQVTQMGQEVILRCVPISNHLYFYWYRQILGQKVEFLVSFYNNEISEKSEIFDDQFSVERPDGSNFTLKIRSTKLEDSAMYFCATEGGPEADRVRGGYTFGSGTRLTVV.